This T cell receptor beta chain was captured by sequencing in a study of blood T cell repertoires in COVID-19. The CDR3 is 14 amino acids. Looked up from germline, CDR1 is SGHNT and CDR2 is YENEEA. V lost 5 bases to trimming and J lost 7 bases; unmatched junction nucleotides: 10. In the original processing: Reference gene primer amplification in the assay estimated nucleated cell counts. TCRdb keeps only in-frame clones here, not all; method: immunoSEQ multiplex PCR. That table is the source of V, J and clone size, and D and trimming were worked out from the DNA. The sample yields approximately 70,000 clones, approximately 90% seen once.

The chain uses TRBV11-3 and TRBJ2-7; 8 bases map to TRBD1. What was sequenced was peripheral blood. The source is a man between 65 and 79 years old with active COVID-19. DNA of the CDR3: TGTGCCAGCAGCCCCCAGGGGGCGACGGGTGAGCAGTACTTC. It is translated as CASSPQGATGEQYF.